What follows is one TCR beta chain and its context. These data originate in a study of T cell repertoires in cytomegalovirus infection. Trimming left V 1 base short and J 9 bases short, with 22 bases between. CDR3 length: 17 residues. Looked up from germline, CDR1 is SGHVS and CDR2 is FNYEAQ. TCRdb reprocessed the reads with MiXCR, giving one entry per CDR3 protein. The sample includes 740,000 or so distinct CDR3 sequences, about a third of them seen just once. The sample taken for sequencing was PBMCs. The V gene is TRBV7-6, the J gene TRBJ2-1, with D perhaps matching TRBD1 (6 bases). This TCR derives from a human donor in good health (CMV status not recorded). Some clones in this sample may be carry-over from other donors' samples. CDR3: CASSLDFPALVGGEQFF. CDR3 coding DNA: TGTGCCAGCAGCTTAGATTTCCCGGCCCTCGTAGGGGGTGAGCAGTTCTTC.